These 2 T cell receptor beta chains share one sample of origin, sequenced in a study of T cell changes during pregnancy in multiple sclerosis. Repertoires were generated with immunoSEQ multiplex PCR, while TCRdb's copy carries only in-frame clones and drops some. Of around 21,000 clones listed, 70% to 90% are singletons. The input for sequencing was CD8+ T cells from peripheral blood mononuclear cells, taken after pregnancy. The origin of the receptors is a female donor in good health, enrolled as a control in a pregnancy study.

V gene TRBV11-2 combines with J gene TRBJ2-3; 8 bases align to TRBD2. Trimming at V came to 3 bases and at J to 5 bases, leaving 7 bases not matched to a gene. Germline V gene data show CDR1 as SGHAT and CDR2 as FQNNGV. This CDR3 has 15 amino acids. CDR3 sequence: CASSLLGRAIDTQYF. In DNA, the CDR3 is TGTGCCAGCAGCTTGCTCGGGAGGGCCATAGATACGCAGTATTTT.

This clone has only one observation. The V gene is TRBV6-5, the J gene TRBJ1-2, with D perhaps TRBD1 (5 bases). This CDR3 has 14 amino acids. V gave up 6 bases and J gave up 6 bases, with 17 bases separating them. Germline V gene sequence: CDR1 MNHEY, CDR2 SVGAGI. In DNA form, the CDR3 reads TGTGCCAGCAGCTGGGGGGTGACAGCTGATGGCTACACCTTC. Translating it yields CASSWGVTADGYTF.